Shown below are 28 T cell receptor beta chains from a single sample sequenced in a study of blood T cells in healthy people across ages. The authors ran a second PCR of about 7 to 11 cycles using a sample-barcoded 5' primer and a J-beta primer mix. TCRdb re-called the 5' RACE reads with MiXCR, one entry per CDR3 protein. The sample includes some 1.4 million distinct CDR3 sequences, around 39% of them seen just once. Sequencing used blood. All receptors derive from a woman between 18 and 29 years old in good health.

The chain is built from TRBV6-2 or TRBV6-3 and TRBJ2-1; 10 nucleotides agree with TRBD2. The ends lost 5 bases at V and 12 bases at J; junction bases unmatched: 4. CDR1 and CDR2 from the germline V gene are MNHEY and SVGEGT. CDR3 length equals 12 residues. For the CDR3, the DNA is TGTGCCAGCAGTAGCGGGGGGGGTACGCAGTTCTTC. Protein product: CASSSGGGTQFF.

This clonotype turned up a few times. The DNA of the CDR3 is TGCGCCAGCAGTGAGCCACTGGACAGAGCCTACGAGCAGTACTTC. Encoded protein: CASSEPLDRAYEQYF. The rearrangement joins TRBV10-2 to TRBJ2-7; maybe TRBD1 (6 bases). From germline, CDR1 is WSHSY and CDR2 SAAADI. The CDR3 runs 15 residues. V was trimmed by 2 bases and J by 2 bases, leaving 13 bases between them.

This chain joins TRBV20-1 and TRBJ2-1; 12 bases align to TRBD2. This CDR3 has 13 residues. V shed 6 bases, J shed 15 bases, and the junction held 12 bases outside the gene matches. The V gene's germline CDR1 is DFQATT and CDR2 SNEGSKA (reference sequence). The CDR3 DNA reads as TGCAGTGCCTACTCTAGCGGGGGGGCCCAATGGTTCTTC. Protein: CSAYSSGGAQWFF.

This clonotype was detected only a few times. The rearrangement joins TRBV20-1 to TRBJ2-1; D perhaps matches TRBD2 (6 bases). There are 12 residues in the CDR3. Trimming cost V 4 bases and J 9 bases, with 13 bases left between them. Germline-derived CDR1 and CDR2 are DFQATT and SNEGSKA (reference sequence). The CDR3 DNA follows: TGCAGTGCTATAGGACTGGGGGGTGAGCAGTTCTTC. It specifies CSAIGLGGEQFF.

This chain joins TRBV12-3 or TRBV12-4 and TRBJ1-1; TRBD1 might be the D (6 bases). Between the trimmed V and J ends, which lost 5 bases and 11 bases, there was a span of 12 bases. CDR3 length: 11 amino acids. The CDR3 sequence is CASSISRGAFF. Here the CDR3 DNA reads TGTGCCAGCAGTATCTCGAGGGGGGCTTTCTTT.

This rearrangement joins TRBV27 to TRBJ1-2, with 7 bases lining up with TRBD1. CDR1 is MNHEY, CDR2 SMNVEV, per germline (reference sequence). The CDR3 loop spans 13 amino acids. The trim removed 5 bases at V and 8 bases at J, leaving 8 bases unmatched. CDR3: CASSRVRGSGYTF. For the CDR3, the DNA is TGTGCCAGCAGTCGGGTCAGGGGGTCGGGCTACACCTTC.

The chain has TRBV9 and TRBJ1-6; no firm D call. This CDR3 has 15 amino acids. Trimming removed 0 bases at V and 5 bases at J, with 9 bases between. Germline V lookup: CDR1 SGDLS, CDR2 YYNGEE. Here the CDR3 reads CASSVVAENNSPLHF. CDR3 DNA: TGTGCCAGCAGCGTAGTGGCGGAAAATAATTCACCCCTCCACTTT.

The V gene is TRBV6-1, the J gene TRBJ1-2; possibly TRBD1 for D (5 bases). Trimming removed 6 bases at V and 0 bases at J, with 20 bases between. The CDR3 spans 17 residues. CDR1 and CDR2 from the germline V gene are MNHNS and SASEGT. In DNA, the CDR3 is TGTGCCAGCAGCGGACACAGCCCTAATTATTCTAACTATGGCTACACCTTC. Its protein is CASSGHSPNYSNYGYTF.

This clonotype has only a few counts. The chain has TRBV4-2 and TRBJ2-7, with 7 positions matching TRBD2. Looked up from germline, CDR1 is LGHNA and CDR2 is YNFKEQ. The CDR3 totals 16 residues. The ends lost 0 bases at V and 3 bases at J; junction bases unmatched: 8. This chain's CDR3 is CASSQDLSGTNYEQYF. Here the CDR3 DNA reads TGTGCCAGCAGCCAAGATTTATCCGGGACTAACTACGAGCAGTACTTC.

The rearrangement joins TRBV12-3 or TRBV12-4 to TRBJ2-4; no definite D call. Trimming removed 6 bases at V and 3 bases at J, with 12 bases between. This CDR3 has 14 amino acids. The CDR3 DNA reads TGTGCCAGCAGCTCCGGATACGGCAAAAACATTCAGTACTTC. Translating gives CASSSGYGKNIQYF.

There are a few counts of this clonotype. J is TRBJ2-3 and V is TRBV13, with TRBD1 as a possible D gene (6 bases). The CDR3 extends over 15 amino acids. Germline CDR1 PRHDT, CDR2 FYEKMQ (reference sequence). Deletions cut 0 bases from V and 3 bases from J, with 10 bases between. CDR3 loop: CASSLGQGWTDTQYF. The CDR3, as DNA: TGTGCCAGCAGCTTAGGACAGGGATGGACAGATACGCAGTATTTT.

A few counts support this clonotype. The gene calls are TRBV4-1 and TRBJ2-6, with D unclear. The ends were cut back, 6 bases at V and 4 bases at J, with 13 bases in the middle. The CDR3 is made up of 15 amino acids. The germline V gene has CDR1 MGHRA and CDR2 YSYEKL. CDR3 nucleotides: TGCGCCAGCAGTCAACCCCAGACCGGGGCCAACGTCCTGACTTTC. Its translation: CASSQPQTGANVLTF.

V and J are TRBV2 and TRBJ2-7; TRBD2 aligns across 7 bases. CDR1 and CDR2 from the germline V gene are SNHLY and FYNNEI. Trimming at V came to 6 bases and at J to 7 bases, leaving 3 bases not matched to a gene. The length of the CDR3 is 11 residues. CDR3 nucleotides: TGTGCCAGCAGAGGACTAGATGAGCAGTACTTC. Amino acids: CASRGLDEQYF.

The chain employs TRBV5-1 and TRBJ2-1, with TRBD2 identical over 12 bases. V lost 4 bases, J lost 7 bases, and 9 bases stayed unmatched. Germline V gene data show CDR1 as SGHRS and CDR2 as YFSETQ. This CDR3 is 16 amino acids long. CDR3 nucleotides: TGCGCCAGCAGCCTGACTAGCGGGGGCTCACTGAATGAGCAGTTCTTC. Its translation is CASSLTSGGSLNEQFF.

This clonotype turned up a few times. The V call is TRBV6-1, the J call TRBJ2-7, with a weak D call TRBD1 (6 bases). V gave up 2 bases and J gave up 7 bases, with 9 bases separating them. This CDR3 spans 12 amino acids. Per the germline V gene, CDR1 is MNHNS and CDR2 is SASEGT. The CDR3 coding sequence is TGTGCCAGCAGTGAACTCGGGACAGAGCAGTACTTC. It encodes CASSELGTEQYF.

For this clonotype: The junction departs from germline at one end; a sequencing error may be responsible. V gene TRBV7-6 combines with J gene TRBJ1-5; D call uncertain. The CDR3 is 14 amino acids. Germline CDR1 is SGHVS and CDR2 is FNYEAQ. For the CDR3, the DNA is TGTACCAGCAGCTTAGGGCAGGGCAATCAGCCCCAGCATTTT. It encodes CTSSLGQGNQPQHF.

This clonotype was detected only once. Here the CDR3 DNA reads TGTGCCTGGAGTGTCTGGGTAACTAGCGGACCCTGGGGAGATACGCAGTATTTT. Its translation is CAWSVWVTSGPWGDTQYF. The chain couples TRBV30 to TRBJ2-3, with TRBD2 identical over 8 bases. Germline trimming cut 0 bases from V and 5 bases from J; bases unmatched to any gene: 16. Germline V gene lookup returns CDR1 GTSNPN and CDR2 SVGIG (reference sequence). The CDR3 contains 18 residues.

The chain uses TRBV7-3 and TRBJ1-1; 9 positions match TRBD1. The V gene's germline CDR1 is SGHTA and CDR2 FQGTGA. Losses at the gene ends were 4 bases for V and 4 bases for J; bases not matched to a gene: 7. This CDR3 is built from 15 residues. In DNA, the CDR3 is TGTGCCAGCAGCTCCGAGACAGGGGGGAGCACTGAAGCTTTCTTT. This codes for CASSSETGGSTEAFF.

The rearrangement links TRBV6-4 to TRBJ2-1; TRBD2 matches at 9 bases. The V segment lost 4 bases and the J segment 5 bases; nucleotides outside the gene matches: 6. There are 15 residues in the CDR3. Germline V gene sequence: CDR1 MRHNA, CDR2 SNTAGT. The CDR3 reads CASSVTSGDNNEQFF. CDR3 bases: TGTGCCAGCAGTGTGACTAGCGGAGATAACAATGAGCAGTTCTTC.

The chain carries TRBV6-5 and TRBJ1-2; D uncertain. The CDR3 spans 13 residues. Trimming shortened V by 6 bases and J by 2 bases, and 10 bases separated the two germline ends. Looked up from germline, CDR1 is MNHEY and CDR2 is SVGAGI. CDR3 protein: CASRDLLNYGYTF. CDR3 sequence (DNA): TGTGCCAGCAGGGACCTACTGAACTATGGCTACACCTTC.

This clonotype has ten or more counts. V gene TRBV28 combines with J gene TRBJ2-5; D unclear. Between the trimmed V and J ends, which lost 4 bases and 2 bases, there was a span of 5 bases. The germline gives CDR1 MDHEN, CDR2 SYDVKM. This CDR3 contains 12 residues. Written as DNA, the CDR3 is TGTGCCAGCAGTTCGGTTCAAGAGACCCAGTACTTC. Its translation is CASSSVQETQYF.

This clonotype was seen a few times. The chain carries TRBV20-1 and TRBJ1-5; TRBD1 might be the D (5 bases). The CDR3 contains 15 residues. Trimming pared 3 bases from V and 0 bases from J, leaving 12 bases between. Germline lookup yields CDR1 DFQATT and CDR2 SNEGSKA (reference sequence). The CDR3 region has the DNA TGCAGTGCTAGTGGGGGAAGTGGTAGCAATCAGCCCCAGCATTTT. Amino acids: CSASGGSGSNQPQHF.

The gene calls are TRBV20-1 and TRBJ1-1, with 10 bases lining up with TRBD1. The J segment lost 6 bases and the V segment lost 5 bases, leaving 15 bases of the junction unmatched. The V gene's germline CDR1 is DFQATT and CDR2 SNEGSKA (reference sequence). The CDR3 is 16 residues long. The chain's CDR3 is CSAGLTGGATNPEAFF. The DNA for the CDR3 is TGCAGTGCTGGCCTGACAGGGGGCGCAACCAACCCTGAAGCTTTCTTT.

The V gene is TRBV5-1, the J gene TRBJ2-5, with 9 bases matching TRBD1. The CDR3 extends over 16 amino acids. Trimming cost V 4 bases and J 2 bases; bases outside gene matches: 9. CDR1 and CDR2 (germline): SGHRS, YFSETQ. CDR3 sequence: CASSPLPGQGQETQYF. As DNA, the CDR3 is TGCGCCAGCAGCCCTCTGCCCGGACAGGGGCAAGAGACCCAGTACTTC. Using reference TRBV5-1 and TRBJ2-5 for the parts outside the CDR3, the full variable domain is KAGVTQTPRYLIKTRGQQVTLSCSPISGHRSVSWYQQTPGQGLQFLFEYFSETQRNKGNFPGRFSGRQFSNSRSEMNVSTLELGDSALYLCASSPLPGQGQETQYFGPGTRLLVL.

The gene calls are TRBV4-1 and TRBJ2-1, with D uncertain. The V end was cut by 2 bases, the J end by 5 bases, with 13 bases between. Looked up from germline, CDR1 is MGHRA and CDR2 is YSYEKL. The CDR3 is made up of 15 amino acids. CDR3 region: CASSQNVPSNNEQFF. In nucleotides, the CDR3 is TGCGCCAGCAGCCAAAACGTTCCCTCGAACAATGAGCAGTTCTTC.

This clonotype was detected only a few times. This rearrangement joins TRBV6-5 to TRBJ2-4; D might be TRBD2 (7 bases). The last part of the DNA fits TRBJ2-7 better; the J call may be wrong. Germline CDR1 reads MNHEY; CDR2 reads SVGAGI. This CDR3 contains 14 residues. The CDR3 loop reads CASSYGGGLYEQYF. DNA for the CDR3: TGTGCCAGCAGTTACGGGGGGGGCCTCTACGAGCAGTACTTC.

This clonotype was counted a few times. V gene TRBV20-1 combines with J gene TRBJ2-1; TRBD2 matches at 9 bases. V was pared by 5 bases and J by 1 base, with 6 bases of the junction left unmatched. The germline V gene encodes CDR1 DFQATT and CDR2 SNEGSKA (reference sequence). The CDR3 runs 15 residues. The CDR3 DNA is TGCAGTGCTGCCCGGGGACTAGCTTCCTACAATGAGCAGTTCTTC. It yields the protein CSAARGLASYNEQFF.

There are many counts of this clonotype. CDR3 sequence (DNA): TGTGCCAGCAGTGAAACAGGGACTCCCTACGAGCAGTACTTC. This gives the protein CASSETGTPYEQYF. This sequence joins TRBV25-1 and TRBJ2-7; D may be TRBD1 or TRBD2 (6 bases each). CDR3 length equals 14 residues. The germline CDR1 and CDR2 sequences are MGHDK and SYGVNS. V dropped 2 bases and J dropped 2 bases, with 10 bases sitting between them.